In this sample, the clone carrying this TCR beta chain turned up a few times. Its antigen is unidentified. A universal primer site was created by template switching, with the cDNA bearing unique molecular identifiers. In TCRdb, the 5' RACE reads were re-called with MiXCR into one record per CDR3 protein. The sample holds approximately 600,000 distinct CDR3 sequences, roughly 9.9% seen once. This entry comes from a study of identical twins. Trimming removed 5 bases from V and 5 bases from J; junction bases left unmatched: 8. CDR1 is SGHAT and CDR2 is FQNNGV in the germline V gene. The CDR3 length is 16 residues. Study-wide results and limits: A cross-sectional statistical analysis, not follow-up of the same donors, supported the conclusions. With abundant cord blood beta clonotypes, insertions were fewer; memory repertoires showed no such pattern. There was an excess of low generation probability in the out-of-frame alpha sequences that twins shared.

These data were also reused for a study on yellow fever vaccine responses in identical twins.

V is TRBV11-2 and J is TRBJ2-3; TRBD2 matches 12 bases. This receptor was taken from a woman aged 18-35 years in good health. The sequencing input was PBMCs. CDR3 DNA sequence: TGTGCCAGCAGCGCTCGACTAGCGGGAGCCCGAGATACGCAGTATTTT. Translation gives CASSARLAGARDTQYF.